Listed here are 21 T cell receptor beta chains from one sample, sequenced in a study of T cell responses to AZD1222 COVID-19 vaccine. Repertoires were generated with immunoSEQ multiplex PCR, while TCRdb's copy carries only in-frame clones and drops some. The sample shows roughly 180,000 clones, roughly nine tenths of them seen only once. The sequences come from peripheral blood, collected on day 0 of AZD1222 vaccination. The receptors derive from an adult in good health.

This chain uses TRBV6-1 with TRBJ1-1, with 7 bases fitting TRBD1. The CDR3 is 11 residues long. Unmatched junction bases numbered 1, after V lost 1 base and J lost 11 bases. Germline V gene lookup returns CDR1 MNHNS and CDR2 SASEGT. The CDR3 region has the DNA TGTGCCAGCAGTGAAGAGGGGGCGGCTTTCTTT. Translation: CASSEEGAAFF.

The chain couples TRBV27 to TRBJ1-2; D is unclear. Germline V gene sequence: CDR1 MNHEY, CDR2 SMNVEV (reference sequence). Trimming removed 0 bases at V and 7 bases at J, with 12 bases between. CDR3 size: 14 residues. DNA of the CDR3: TGTGCCAGCAGTTTATCGCCGGGCGGGAGTGGCTACACCTTC. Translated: CASSLSPGGSGYTF.

CDR3 loop: CASSHKAGVSDTQYF. In DNA form, the CDR3 reads TGCGCCAGCAGCCATAAAGCGGGGGTATCAGATACGCAGTATTTT. The V gene is TRBV4-3, the J gene TRBJ2-3; 8 nucleotides line up with TRBD2. The CDR3 sequence is 15 residues long. J lost 4 bases, V lost 3 bases, and 6 bases had no gene match. From germline, CDR1 is LGHNA and CDR2 YSLEER.

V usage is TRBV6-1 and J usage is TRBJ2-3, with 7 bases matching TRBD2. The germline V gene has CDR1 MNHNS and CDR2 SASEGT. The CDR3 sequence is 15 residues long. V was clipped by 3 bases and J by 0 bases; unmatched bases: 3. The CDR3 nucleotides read TGTGCCAGCAGTGAGGGAGGGCATAGCACAGATACGCAGTATTTT. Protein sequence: CASSEGGHSTDTQYF.

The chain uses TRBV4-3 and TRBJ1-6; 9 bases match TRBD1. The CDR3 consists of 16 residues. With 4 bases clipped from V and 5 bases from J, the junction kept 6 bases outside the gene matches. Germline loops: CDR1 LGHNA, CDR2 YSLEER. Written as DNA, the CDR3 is TGCGCCAGCAGCCGAGAAGGGACAGGGAATAATTCACCCCTCCACTTT. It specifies CASSREGTGNNSPLHF.

The DNA for the CDR3 is TGTGCCAGTAGTATTGCACCGAGCTCTGGGGCCAACGTCCTGACTTTC. Translated: CASSIAPSSGANVLTF. The chain carries TRBV19 and TRBJ2-6, with D unclear. V lost 3 bases to trimming and J lost 0 bases, with 9 bases between them. There are 16 residues in the CDR3. CDR1 is LNHDA and CDR2 is SQIVND in the germline V gene (reference sequence). The full variable domain, with the rest looked up from reference TRBV19 and TRBJ2-6, is DGGITQSPKYLFRKEGQNVTLSCEQNLNHDAMYWYRQDPGQGLRLIYYSQIVNDFQKGDIAEGYSVSREKKESFPLTVTSAQKNPTAFYLCASSIAPSSGANVLTFGAGSRLTVL.

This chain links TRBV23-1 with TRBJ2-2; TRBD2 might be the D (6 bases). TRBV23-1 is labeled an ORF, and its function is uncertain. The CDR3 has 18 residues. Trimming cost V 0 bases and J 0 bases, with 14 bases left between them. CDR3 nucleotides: TGCGCCAGCAGTCAATCGGGAGGACCCTTAACGAACACCGGGGAGCTGTTTTTT. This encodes CASSQSGGPLTNTGELFF.

CDR3 coding DNA: TGCGCCAGCAGCTTGCAGAGTTATGGTGGCTACACCTTC. This sequence encodes CASSLQSYGGYTF. J is TRBJ1-2 and V is TRBV5-1; unclear D gene. Germline-derived CDR1 and CDR2 are SGHRS and YFSETQ. The V end lost 1 base, the J end lost 7 bases, and 11 bases lay between the germline ends. This CDR3 spans 13 amino acids.

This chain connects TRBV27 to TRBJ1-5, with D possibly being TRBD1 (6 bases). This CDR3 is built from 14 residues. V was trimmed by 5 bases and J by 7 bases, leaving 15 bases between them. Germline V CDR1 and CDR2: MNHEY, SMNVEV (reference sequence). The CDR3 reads CASSVTGNEQPQHF. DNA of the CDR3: TGTGCCAGCAGTGTGACAGGAAACGAACAGCCCCAGCATTTT.

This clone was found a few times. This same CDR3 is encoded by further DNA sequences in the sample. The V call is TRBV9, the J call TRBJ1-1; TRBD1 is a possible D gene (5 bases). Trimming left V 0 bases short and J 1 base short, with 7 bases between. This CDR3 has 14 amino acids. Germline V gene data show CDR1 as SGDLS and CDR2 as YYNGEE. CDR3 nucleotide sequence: TGTGCCAGCAGCGTAGCTGGGGGGAACACTGAAGCTTTCTTT. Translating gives CASSVAGGNTEAFF.

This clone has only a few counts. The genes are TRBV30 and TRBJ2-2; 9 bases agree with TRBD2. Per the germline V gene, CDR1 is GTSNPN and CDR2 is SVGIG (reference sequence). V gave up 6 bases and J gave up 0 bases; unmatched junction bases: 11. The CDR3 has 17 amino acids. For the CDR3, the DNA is TGTGCCTGTCGGTCGGCCGGCGGGAGGGCGAACACCGGGGAGCTGTTTTTT. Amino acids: CACRSAGGRANTGELFF.

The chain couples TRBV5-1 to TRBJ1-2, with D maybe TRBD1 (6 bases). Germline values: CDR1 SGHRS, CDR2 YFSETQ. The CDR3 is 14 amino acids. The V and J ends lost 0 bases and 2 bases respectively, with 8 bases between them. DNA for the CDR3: TGCGCCAGCAGCTTGGGGGACAAAAACTATGGCTACACCTTC. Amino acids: CASSLGDKNYGYTF. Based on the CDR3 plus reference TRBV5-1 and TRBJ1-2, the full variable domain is KAGVTQTPRYLIKTRGQQVTLSCSPISGHRSVSWYQQTPGQGLQFLFEYFSETQRNKGNFPGRFSGRQFSNSRSEMNVSTLELGDSALYLCASSLGDKNYGYTFGSGTRLTVV.

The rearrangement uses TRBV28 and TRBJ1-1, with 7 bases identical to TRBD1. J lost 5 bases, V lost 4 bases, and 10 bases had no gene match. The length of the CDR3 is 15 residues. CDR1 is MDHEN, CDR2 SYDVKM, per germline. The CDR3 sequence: CASSSEQGWETEAFF. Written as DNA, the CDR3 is TGTGCCAGCAGTTCCGAACAGGGGTGGGAAACTGAAGCTTTCTTT.

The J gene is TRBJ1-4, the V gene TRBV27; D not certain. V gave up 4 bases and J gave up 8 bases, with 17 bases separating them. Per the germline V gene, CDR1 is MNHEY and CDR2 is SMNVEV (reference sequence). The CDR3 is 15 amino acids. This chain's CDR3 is CASSSLDGRWEKLFF. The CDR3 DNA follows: TGTGCCAGCAGTTCCCTTGACGGCCGATGGGAAAAACTGTTTTTT.

CDR3 sequence reads: CATSRGTGRTTNEKLFF. CDR3 in DNA: TGTGCCACCAGCAGAGGGACAGGGAGAACAACTAATGAAAAACTGTTTTTT. This chain uses TRBV15 with TRBJ1-4, with 8 bases matching TRBD1. The CDR3 extends over 17 amino acids. J lost 0 bases, V lost 1 base, and 4 bases had no gene match. Germline assignment: CDR1 LNHNV and CDR2 YYDKDF (reference sequence).

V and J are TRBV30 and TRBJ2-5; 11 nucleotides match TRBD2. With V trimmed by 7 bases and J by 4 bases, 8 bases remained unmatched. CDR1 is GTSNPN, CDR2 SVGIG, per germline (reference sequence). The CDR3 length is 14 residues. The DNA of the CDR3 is TGTGCCTTTCAAGGGACTAGCGGCCCAGAGACCCAGTACTTC. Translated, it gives CAFQGTSGPETQYF.

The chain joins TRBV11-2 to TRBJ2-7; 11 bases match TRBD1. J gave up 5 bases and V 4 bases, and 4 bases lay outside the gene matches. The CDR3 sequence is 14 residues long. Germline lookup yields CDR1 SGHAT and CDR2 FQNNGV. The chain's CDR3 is CASSSRDRGNEQYF. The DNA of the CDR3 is TGTGCCAGCAGCTCCCGGGACAGGGGGAACGAGCAGTACTTC.

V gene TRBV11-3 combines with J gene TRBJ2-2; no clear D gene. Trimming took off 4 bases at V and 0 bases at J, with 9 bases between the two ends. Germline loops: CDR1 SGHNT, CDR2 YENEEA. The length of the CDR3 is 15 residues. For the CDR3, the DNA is TGTGCCAGCAGCTCCATCAGCGCGAACACCGGGGAGCTGTTTTTT. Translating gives CASSSISANTGELFF.

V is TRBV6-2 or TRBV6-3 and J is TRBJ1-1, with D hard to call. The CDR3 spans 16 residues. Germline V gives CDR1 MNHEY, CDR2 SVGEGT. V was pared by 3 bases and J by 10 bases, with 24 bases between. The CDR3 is CASSYEAPIFDRGAFF. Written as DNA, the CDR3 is TGTGCCAGCAGTTATGAGGCCCCCATCTTTGATAGAGGAGCTTTCTTT.

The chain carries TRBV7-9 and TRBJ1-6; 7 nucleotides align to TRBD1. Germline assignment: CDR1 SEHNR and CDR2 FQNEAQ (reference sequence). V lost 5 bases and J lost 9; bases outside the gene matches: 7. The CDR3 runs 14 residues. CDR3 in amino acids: CASSPQGFGSPLHF. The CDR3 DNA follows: TGTGCCAGCAGCCCACAGGGGTTTGGTTCACCCCTCCACTTT.

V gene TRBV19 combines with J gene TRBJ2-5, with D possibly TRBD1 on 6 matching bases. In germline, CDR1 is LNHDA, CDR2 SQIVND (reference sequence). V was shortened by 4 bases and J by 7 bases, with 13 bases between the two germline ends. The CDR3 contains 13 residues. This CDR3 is CASSTTTGSTQYF. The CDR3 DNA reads TGTGCCAGTAGTACGACGACAGGTTCGACCCAGTACTTC.